The source of this T cell receptor beta chain is a study of tumor-infiltrating lymphocytes in primary liver carcinoma. Whole-study context: Tumors, staged T1-T3 N0M0, spanned about 4.2 to 11 cm. Yields of productive TCRbeta reads ranged from roughly 3.65 to 7.13 million per sample and were similar across tissue types.

The input was 400 to 500 ng total RNA; TCR beta cDNA was made from it with a constant-region primer. Investigators got TCR beta libraries out of three nested multiplex PCR rounds, done with slightly modified ARM-PCR. The study ran its first two PCR rounds for approximately 10 cycles each, using TRBV1-TRBV30 forward primers and a C-beta reverse primer. MiXCR, run by TCRdb on the multiplex PCR reads, gives a single entry per CDR3 protein. The profile shows tens of thousands of distinct CDR3 sequences, approximately 70% of them singletons. Co-extraction of RNA and DNA was performed on 20-30 mg of unsorted bulk tissue. Primary liver carcinoma, confirmed by histopathology, was surgically resected. There were over 85% viable tumor cells in every single sample of tumor. The germline CDR1 and CDR2 sequences are LGHNA and YNFKEQ. The CDR3 is made up of 13 amino acids. As concerns this clonotype: At one end the junction does not follow the germline gene, possibly because of a read error.

V and J are TRBV4-2 and TRBJ2-7, with a weak D call TRBD2 (6 bases). Material: liver tumor tissue from sampling region 1. Described subset: tumor region T1, superior pole. This sequence originates from a middle-aged man with primary liver carcinoma and hepatitis B virus infection. The CDR3 sequence: CASSQDLGLEQYF. CDR3 in DNA: TGTGCCAGTAGCCAAGATTTGGGACTCGAGCAGTACTTC.